This T cell receptor beta chain was observed in a study of control samples from healthy donors and cancer patients. The germline V gene encodes CDR1 KGHDR and CDR2 SFDVKD. The CDR3 contains 15 residues. Unmatched junction bases numbered 8, after V lost 8 bases and J lost 3 bases. Sequencing was performed with immunoSEQ multiplex PCR; in TCRdb, only in-frame clones are kept and a portion is missing. The sample records over 100,000 clones, 90% being singletons. This TCR came from a man between 40 and 49 years old in good health. Input material: blood. This rearrangement joins TRBV24-1 to TRBJ2-5, with 10 nucleotides matching TRBD2. The CDR3 sequence: CATNDPSGGEETQYF. The CDR3 DNA reads as TGTGCCACCAATGACCCCAGCGGGGGGGAAGAGACCCAGTACTTC.